This T cell receptor beta chain was identified in a study of low-dose radiotherapy and immunotherapy resistance in tumors. The wider study: Every 2 weeks, cohort 1 got 0.5 Gy, reaching 6.5 Gy to the planning target volume. Oral aspirin 300 mg was taken by patients daily for four cycles from cycle 1 day 1. On an every-two-weeks schedule, patients received intravenous nivolumab 240 mg, along with ipilimumab 1 mg/kg every six weeks.

Time point meaning: after trial treatment. The treatment denotes: LDRT plus nivolumab, ipilimumab, low-dose cyclophosphamide and aspirin (RACIN trial). In the case of this clonotype: It is unclear where the CDR3 begins or ends on the DNA, so no DNA is shown, and the CDR3 is as TCRdb lists it.

Both TCRalpha and TCRbeta chains were reverse transcribed with V-gene-specific primers. TCR amplification involved around 22 PCR cycles with a constant-region primer and V-primer adapter. Through in vitro transcription, the mRNA that had been isolated was amplified. TCRdb independently ran MiXCR on the reads; one entry per CDR3 protein. Here the sample spans about 58,000 distinct CDR3 sequences, roughly 23% being singletons. The V gene's germline CDR1 is SQVTM and CDR2 ANQGSEA. The CDR3 totals 15 residues, both ends included. Specimen: PBMCs, collected after low-dose radiotherapy plus immunotherapy. The V call is TRBV29-1, the J call TRBJ2-2; the D call in the table, TRBD1, was not verified against the DNA. This sequence originates from a male donor with prostate cancer. Here the CDR3 reads CSVDGQGLTGELFFF.